This T cell receptor (beta chain) was captured by sequencing in a study of blood T cell repertoires in COVID-19 (dated by TCRdb to about 2020). A note on the overall study: The collaborator samples originated in the United States, Italy and Spain and spanned the acute and convalescent phases of COVID-19. Where available, HLA class I and class II types were taken from metadata supplied by the sample provider and were not determined by assay-based typing. The prospective study material was composed of cDNA or gDNA derived from T cells, B-cell-depleted T cells, or PBMCs. The sample metadata nearly always contained a de-identified subject ID, COVID-19 status, age in years and sex. Deeply sampled blood TCRbeta repertoires from subjects exposed to, actively infected with, or recovered from COVID-19 were included in the dataset. Samples were obtained from the ongoing ImmuneRACE study (first 160 participants) and from about 1,300 subjects provided by 6 global collaborators. A freely available public database, intended as a resource for researchers studying the immune response to SARS-CoV-2, is where the repertoires were released. The paper's findings and limits, for the study overall: How much clinical and demographic metadata was included differed by source and by participant, and the metadata was provided uncurated.

Relative to germline, V is 6 bases shorter and J is 0 bases shorter, with 21 bases between their ends. The CDR3 runs 17 amino acids, cysteine and phenylalanine included. The kept DNA is CDR3 alone, 51 bases in frame from the first base. CDR1 MGHDK and CDR2 SYGVNS are derived from the germline V gene. As for this clone: Its recognized antigen is unknown. It has no much larger one-base neighbor in the sample; base qualities were not kept.

Each collaborating institution followed its own protocols to collect whole blood in K2EDTA tubes. For TCRbeta analysis, collaborators shipped samples as frozen whole blood, isolated PBMCs, or DNA extracted from either of those sample types. The immunoSEQ Assay, a bias-controlled multiplex PCR, was used to amplify TCRbeta CDR3 regions from genomic DNA. The authors' analysis ran thus. The number of nucleated cells in each sample was estimated by amplification of reference gene primers within the assay. To quantify the absolute abundance of each unique TCRbeta CDR3 rearrangement, sequence reads were collapsed and filtered. For each sample, productive Simpson clonality was calculated as the square root of Simpson's diversity index across productive rearrangements. Imported from immuneACCESS, the table was reduced by TCRdb to in-frame sequences with V and J called. These copies leave out some clones; in studies compared against another copy, an unresolved V gene accounts for under half, and the cause of the remainder is not known. The D gene and trimming were derived from the DNA, and the V and J assignments and clone size from that table. The sample has some 380,000 clones on record, around 89% of them singletons. About 6.8% of the sample is held by the ten biggest clonotypes.

Source material: peripheral blood. The rearrangement joined TRBV25-1 to TRBJ2-7; TRBD2 is possibly the D segment (7 matching bases). The receptor's source is a man between 18 and 29 years old with active or convalescent COVID-19. The DNA reads as follows: TGTGCCAGCAGGCCCCCGGGGGGCCGGGCGAGCTCCTACGAGCAGTACTTC. Translated, this gives CASRPPGGRASSYEQYF.